These 30 T cell receptor beta chains originate from one sample sequenced in a study of cytomegalovirus exposure and HLA in healthy donors. PCR used 60 Vbeta primers and 13 Jbeta primers. The data were produced by immunoSEQ multiplex PCR, yet TCRdb's version contains in-frame clones alone and is incomplete. This sample's table has about 160,000 clones. Material: PBMCs. Every receptor here comes from a woman aged 45-60 years in good health and CMV-seronegative.

The rearrangement joins TRBV6-4 to TRBJ1-5, with no clear D. Germline V gene sequence: CDR1 MRHNA, CDR2 SNTAGT. CDR3 length: 14 amino acids. Trimming shortened V by 1 base and J by 6 bases, and 10 bases separated the two germline ends. CDR3 nucleotides: TGTGCCAGCAGTGACTACTTCTCTTCTCAGCCCCAGCATTTT. This gives the protein CASSDYFSSQPQHF.

The gene calls are TRBV5-1 and TRBJ1-1; 11 bases align to TRBD1. Germline V lookup: CDR1 SGHRS, CDR2 YFSETQ. The CDR3 covers 14 residues. Germline trimming cut 3 bases from V and 6 bases from J; bases unmatched to any gene: 4. The CDR3 is CASSWGQGVSEAFF. CDR3 DNA: TGCGCCAGCAGCTGGGGACAGGGGGTCTCTGAAGCTTTCTTT.

The CDR3 DNA reads as TGTGCCAGCAGCCGGACAGGGGAGGCTGGTGGGGCCAACGTCCTGACTTTC. Its protein is CASSRTGEAGGANVLTF. The rearrangement links TRBV14 to TRBJ2-6, with TRBD1 identical over 9 bases. The germline V gene encodes CDR1 SGHDN and CDR2 FVKESK. V dropped 4 bases and J dropped 3; count of bases not matched to a gene: 7. The CDR3 covers 17 residues.

The chain carries TRBV5-4 and TRBJ1-2, with 9 bases that match TRBD1. Trimming removed 1 base from V and 5 bases from J; junction bases left unmatched: 6. The CDR3 is made up of 15 amino acids. In germline, CDR1 is SGHNT, CDR2 YYREEE (reference sequence). The CDR3 sequence: CASSLPQGASYGYTF. The CDR3 nucleotides read TGTGCCAGCAGCTTGCCACAGGGGGCCAGTTATGGCTACACCTTC.

The chain recombines TRBV9 with TRBJ2-3; 7 bases are shared with TRBD2. This CDR3 has 16 amino acids. With 0 bases clipped from V and 1 base from J, the junction kept 5 bases outside the gene matches. Germline CDR1 SGDLS, CDR2 YYNGEE. The CDR3 region is CASSVGERGRTDTQYF. The CDR3 DNA is TGTGCCAGCAGCGTAGGAGAGCGGGGCCGCACAGATACGCAGTATTTT. Supplemented by reference TRBV9 and TRBJ2-3, the full variable domain reads DSGVTQTPKHLITATGQRVTLRCSPRSGDLSVYWYQQSLDQGLQFLIQYYNGEERAKGNILERFSAQQFPDLHSELNLSSLELGDSALYFCASSVGERGRTDTQYFGPGTRLTVL.

This chain joins TRBV9 and TRBJ2-6; D gene uncertain. The CDR3 covers 15 residues. V was pared by 0 bases and J by 2 bases, with 6 bases between. The V gene's germline CDR1 is SGDLS and CDR2 YYNGEE. The CDR3 DNA reads TGTGCCAGCAGCGTAGAATCGGCTGGGGCCAACGTCCTGACTTTC. Its translation is CASSVESAGANVLTF.

The chain joins TRBV5-6 to TRBJ2-3; D is possibly TRBD1 (5 bases). CDR1 is SGHDT and CDR2 is YYEEEE in the germline V gene. V was pared by 0 bases and J by 2 bases, with 16 bases between. This CDR3 is 17 amino acids long. DNA of the CDR3: TGTGCCAGCAGCTTGGGGGTGGGGCCAGGGCCCACAGATACGCAGTATTTT. Its translation is CASSLGVGPGPTDTQYF.

The chain is built from TRBV6-5 and TRBJ2-7; 10 nucleotides line up with TRBD2. With 2 bases clipped from V and 0 bases from J, the junction kept 4 bases outside the gene matches. This CDR3 spans 16 amino acids. Looked up from germline, CDR1 is MNHEY and CDR2 is SVGAGI. The CDR3 sequence is CASSYLPSGSSYEQYF. In nucleotides, the CDR3 is TGTGCCAGCAGTTACCTACCTAGCGGGAGCTCCTACGAGCAGTACTTC.

The chain's CDR3 is CASKGDKETQYF. The CDR3, as DNA: TGTGCCAGCAAGGGGGATAAAGAGACCCAGTACTTC. The chain uses TRBV2 and TRBJ2-5; TRBD1 might be the D (6 bases). The CDR3 runs to 12 residues. Trimming pared 7 bases from V and 3 bases from J, leaving 9 bases between. The V gene's germline CDR1 is SNHLY and CDR2 FYNNEI.

Regarding this clone: A junction boundary mismatches the germline segment, possibly from a read error. The CDR3 protein is CGGESTDTQYF. CDR3 DNA sequence: TGCGGGGGGGAGAGCACAGATACGCAGTATTTT. The rearrangement uses TRBV7-9 and TRBJ2-3, with TRBD2 identical over 8 bases. Germline V gene data show CDR1 as SEHNR and CDR2 as FQNEAQ (reference sequence). The CDR3 consists of 11 residues.

The chain links TRBV4-2 to TRBJ2-4; tentative D call: TRBD2 (6 bases). Per the germline V gene, CDR1 is LGHNA and CDR2 is YNFKEQ. Trimming took 1 base from V and 0 from J, leaving 19 bases between them. There are 19 residues in the CDR3. The CDR3 bases are TGTGCCAGCAGCCAAGTAGCACTAGCCGACACCCTAGCCAAAAACATTCAGTACTTC. Its translation: CASSQVALADTLAKNIQYF.

The rearrangement joins TRBV6-5 to TRBJ2-3; tentative D call: TRBD2 (6 bases). The CDR3 consists of 14 residues. The V and J ends lost 5 bases and 7 bases respectively, with 16 bases between them. Germline V gives CDR1 MNHEY, CDR2 SVGAGI. CDR3 nucleotide sequence: TGTGCCAGCAGTACGGGGCCTAGCGCACATACGCAGTATTTT. It yields the protein CASSTGPSAHTQYF.

This rearrangement joins TRBV19 to TRBJ2-5, with 8 bases lining up with TRBD1. The CDR3 runs 13 residues. Trimming cost V 7 bases and J 5 bases; bases outside gene matches: 6. CDR1 and CDR2 from the germline V gene are LNHDA and SQIVND (reference sequence). The CDR3 sequence is CASKVTGGETQYF. The CDR3, as DNA: TGTGCCAGTAAGGTCACAGGGGGGGAGACCCAGTACTTC.

The rearrangement joins TRBV5-6 to TRBJ1-1, with 7 bases that match TRBD1. Germline V CDR1 and CDR2: SGHDT, YYEEEE. The CDR3 spans 13 residues. The junction had 6 bases not matched to a gene; V was cut back by 2 bases and J by 8 bases. The DNA for the CDR3 is TGTGCCAGCAGCTTTGGGACAGAGGTCGAAGCTTTCTTT. This codes for CASSFGTEVEAFF.

The chain carries TRBV30 and TRBJ1-1, with a possible D match to TRBD1 (5 bases). Germline values: CDR1 GTSNPN, CDR2 SVGIG (reference sequence). The CDR3 consists of 13 residues. V shed 0 bases and J shed 0 bases, with 5 bases lying between them. The CDR3 is CAWSVQVNTEAFF. The CDR3 DNA sequence: TGTGCCTGGAGTGTACAGGTGAACACTGAAGCTTTCTTT.

This sequence joins TRBV19 and TRBJ2-1; 7 bases align to TRBD1. Per the germline V gene, CDR1 is LNHDA and CDR2 is SQIVND (reference sequence). Trimming cost V 6 bases and J 8 bases; bases outside gene matches: 7. CDR3 length equals 13 residues. The CDR3 sequence: CASSDRAGDEQFF. The CDR3 bases are TGTGCCAGTAGCGACAGGGCCGGGGATGAGCAGTTCTTC.

V gene TRBV7-2 combines with J gene TRBJ2-3, with 8 bases identical to TRBD2. This CDR3 is 15 amino acids long. The J segment lost 2 bases and the V segment lost 5 bases, leaving 6 bases of the junction unmatched. In germline, CDR1 is SGHTA, CDR2 FQGNSA. The CDR3 sequence is CASSPQGLVTDTQYF. Written as DNA, the CDR3 is TGTGCCAGCAGCCCCCAGGGACTAGTCACAGATACGCAGTATTTT.

The genes are TRBV6-1 and TRBJ1-5, with 9 bases that match TRBD1. V trimming: 2 bases; J trimming: 5 bases; junction bases outside the gene matches: 4. The germline V gene has CDR1 MNHNS and CDR2 SASEGT. The CDR3 covers 15 residues. DNA of the CDR3: TGTGCCAGCAGTGAATGGGGACAGGGCGATCAGCCCCAGCATTTT. Its protein product is CASSEWGQGDQPQHF.

The gene calls are TRBV7-9 and TRBJ2-2, with D unresolved. The CDR3 length is 12 residues. Germline lookup yields CDR1 SEHNR and CDR2 FQNEAQ (reference sequence). The V end was cut by 5 bases, the J end by 2 bases, with 3 bases between. The DNA of the CDR3 is TGTGCCAGCAGCGGCAACACCGGGGAGCTGTTTTTT. It yields the protein CASSGNTGELFF.

The chain links TRBV7-2 to TRBJ2-7; TRBD2 matches at 11 bases. After removal of 1 base from V and 6 bases from J, the junction contained 5 bases not matched to a gene. This CDR3 is 15 amino acids long. Germline V gene sequence: CDR1 SGHTA, CDR2 FQGNSA. The CDR3 is CASSLGLAGGGEQYF. The CDR3 nucleotides are TGTGCCAGCAGCTTAGGGCTAGCGGGGGGTGGCGAGCAGTACTTC. Using reference TRBV7-2 and TRBJ2-7 for the parts outside the CDR3, the full variable domain is GAGVSQSPSNKVTEKGKDVELRCDPISGHTALYWYRQSLGQGLEFLIYFQGNSAPDKSGLPSDRFSAERTGGSVSTLTIQRTQQEDSAVYLCASSLGLAGGGEQYFGPGTRLTVT.

The chain links TRBV19 to TRBJ2-3; TRBD1 matches at 8 bases. There are 16 residues in the CDR3. Trimming removed 4 bases from V and 5 bases from J; junction bases left unmatched: 11. The germline CDR1 and CDR2 sequences are LNHDA and SQIVND (reference sequence). DNA of the CDR3: TGTGCCAGTAGTAACCGAAACAGGGGGGAAGAAGATACGCAGTATTTT. It specifies CASSNRNRGEEDTQYF.

Remarks on this clone: Other DNA sequences in the sample encode the same CDR3. The CDR3 reads CAWSPGVETQYF. In nucleotides, the CDR3 is TGTGCCTGGAGTCCCGGGGTGGAGACCCAGTACTTC. V usage is TRBV30 and J usage is TRBJ2-5, with a weak D call TRBD2 (5 bases). Trimming took off 2 bases at V and 5 bases at J, with 9 bases between the two ends. The length of the CDR3 is 12 residues. Germline CDR1 reads GTSNPN; CDR2 reads SVGIG (reference sequence). The full variable domain, with the rest looked up from reference TRBV30 and TRBJ2-5, is SQTIHQWPATLVQPVGSPLSLECTVEGTSNPNLYWYRQAAGRGLQLLFYSVGIGQISSEVPQNLSASRPQDRQFILSSKKLLLSDSGFYLCAWSPGVETQYFGPGTRLLVL.

The chain carries TRBV2 and TRBJ2-3; 7 bases map to TRBD2. Losses at the gene ends were 4 bases for V and 2 bases for J; bases not matched to a gene: 3. Germline V gene data show CDR1 as SNHLY and CDR2 as FYNNEI. This CDR3 region has 14 residues. CDR3 nucleotide sequence: TGTGCCAGCAGTGCAAGCGGGAACACAGATACGCAGTATTTT. Amino acid sequence: CASSASGNTDTQYF.

The V gene is TRBV28, the J gene TRBJ2-7; tentative D call: TRBD1 (6 bases). The V and J ends lost 6 bases and 3 bases respectively, with 15 bases between them. There are 14 residues in the CDR3. CDR1 MDHEN and CDR2 SYDVKM come from the germline V gene. The CDR3 bases are TGTGCCAGCAGCAGCCCGGGCAGGGGCTACGAGCAGTACTTC. This encodes CASSSPGRGYEQYF.

The chain carries TRBV11-3 and TRBJ1-1; D perhaps matches TRBD1 (5 bases). The CDR3 length is 13 residues. CDR1 is SGHNT, CDR2 YENEEA, per germline. V dropped 0 bases and J dropped 8 bases, with 10 bases sitting between them. CDR3 sequence: CASSLDLQAEAFF. CDR3 DNA: TGTGCCAGCAGCTTAGATCTACAGGCAGAAGCTTTCTTT.

The V call is TRBV2, the J call TRBJ2-1; D is perhaps TRBD2 (5 bases). V lost 2 bases, J lost 2 bases, and 10 bases lay in between. Germline V gene sequence: CDR1 SNHLY, CDR2 FYNNEI. The CDR3 length is 15 residues. DNA for the CDR3: TGTGCCAGCAGTGAAAGTCCGGGGACCTACAATGAGCAGTTCTTC. Translation gives CASSESPGTYNEQFF.

This chain connects TRBV25-1 to TRBJ2-7; 11 bases agree with TRBD1. The ends lost 1 base at V and 4 bases at J; junction bases unmatched: 6. This CDR3 spans 16 amino acids. CDR1 is MGHDK, CDR2 SYGVNS, per germline. CDR3 protein: CASSELLRDRGYEQYF. The CDR3 nucleotides read TGTGCCAGCAGTGAATTACTTCGGGACAGGGGGTACGAGCAGTACTTC.

This chain uses TRBV6-1 with TRBJ1-5; a possible D gene is TRBD1 (6 bases). Trimming cost V 7 bases and J 7 bases, with 20 bases left between them. The CDR3 is 15 residues long. Germline V gene lookup returns CDR1 MNHNS and CDR2 SASEGT. The CDR3 DNA reads TGTGCCAGCAATGGGGGCCAGGGGACGGGACAGCCCCAGCATTTT. Protein sequence: CASNGGQGTGQPQHF.

The chain carries TRBV11-3 and TRBJ2-2; D remains ambiguous. The CDR3 runs to 13 residues. Germline CDR1 reads SGHNT; CDR2 reads YENEEA. V was trimmed by 0 bases and J by 8 bases, leaving 7 bases between them. CDR3 bases: TGTGCCAGCAGCTTAGATCTACAGGGGGAGCTGTTTTTT. Encoded protein: CASSLDLQGELFF.

The chain joins TRBV5-4 to TRBJ1-1; no clear D. The germline CDR1 and CDR2 sequences are SGHNT and YYREEE (reference sequence). The V gene lost 8 bases and the J gene lost 0 bases, with 5 bases spanning the gap. The CDR3 has 11 residues. CDR3 nucleotides: TGTGCCAGGCACATGAACACTGAAGCTTTCTTT. Translated: CARHMNTEAFF.